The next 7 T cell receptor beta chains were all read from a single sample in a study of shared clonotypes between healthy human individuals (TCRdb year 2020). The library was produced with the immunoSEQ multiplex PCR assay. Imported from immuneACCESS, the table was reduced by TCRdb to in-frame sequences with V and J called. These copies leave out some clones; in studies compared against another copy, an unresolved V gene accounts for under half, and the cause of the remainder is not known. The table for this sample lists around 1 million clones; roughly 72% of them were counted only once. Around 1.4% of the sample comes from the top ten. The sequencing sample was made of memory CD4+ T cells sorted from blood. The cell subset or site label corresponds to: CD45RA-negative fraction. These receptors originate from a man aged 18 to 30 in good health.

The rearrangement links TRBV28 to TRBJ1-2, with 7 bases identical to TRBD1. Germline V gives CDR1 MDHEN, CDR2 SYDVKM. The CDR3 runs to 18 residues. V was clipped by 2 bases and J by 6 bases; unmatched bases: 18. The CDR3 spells CASSLGWTGGRGFDGYTF. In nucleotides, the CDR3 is TGTGCCAGCAGTTTAGGATGGACAGGAGGGCGGGGATTTGATGGCTACACCTTC.

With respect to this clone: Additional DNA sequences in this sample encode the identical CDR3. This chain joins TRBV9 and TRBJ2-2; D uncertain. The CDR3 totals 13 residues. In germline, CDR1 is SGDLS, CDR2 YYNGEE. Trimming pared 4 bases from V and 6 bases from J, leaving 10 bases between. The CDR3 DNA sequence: TGTGCCAGCAGCCTCTTAGCAGCCGGGGAGCTGTTTTTT. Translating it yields CASSLLAAGELFF.

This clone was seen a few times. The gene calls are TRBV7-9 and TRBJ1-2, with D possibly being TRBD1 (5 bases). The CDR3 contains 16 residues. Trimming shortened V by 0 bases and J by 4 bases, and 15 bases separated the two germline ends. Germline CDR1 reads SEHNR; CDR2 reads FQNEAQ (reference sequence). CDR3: CASSLAGTKPFYGYTF. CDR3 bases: TGTGCCAGCAGCTTAGCTGGGACCAAACCTTTCTATGGCTACACCTTC.

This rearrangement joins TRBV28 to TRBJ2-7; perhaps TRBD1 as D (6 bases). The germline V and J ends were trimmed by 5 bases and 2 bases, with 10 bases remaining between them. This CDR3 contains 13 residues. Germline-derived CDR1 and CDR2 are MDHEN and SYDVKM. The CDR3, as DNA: TGTGCCAGCAGTATGACAGGTCCCTACGAGCAGTACTTC. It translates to CASSMTGPYEQYF.

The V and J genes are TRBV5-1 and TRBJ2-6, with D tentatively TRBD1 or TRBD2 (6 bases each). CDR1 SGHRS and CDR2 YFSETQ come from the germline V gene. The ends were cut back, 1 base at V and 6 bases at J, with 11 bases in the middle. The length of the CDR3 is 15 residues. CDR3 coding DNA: TGCGCCAGCAGCTTGTACGGGGGCACGGCCAACGTCCTGACTTTC. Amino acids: CASSLYGGTANVLTF. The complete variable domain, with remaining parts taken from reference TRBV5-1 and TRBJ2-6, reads KAGVTQTPRYLIKTRGQQVTLSCSPISGHRSVSWYQQTPGQGLQFLFEYFSETQRNKGNFPGRFSGRQFSNSRSEMNVSTLELGDSALYLCASSLYGGTANVLTFGAGSRLTVL.

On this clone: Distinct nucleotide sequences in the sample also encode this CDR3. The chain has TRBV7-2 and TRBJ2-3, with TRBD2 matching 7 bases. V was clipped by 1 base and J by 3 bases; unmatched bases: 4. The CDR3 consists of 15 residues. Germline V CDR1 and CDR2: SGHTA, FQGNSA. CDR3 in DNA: TGTGCCAGCAGCTTAGACGGACTAGAGACAGATACGCAGTATTTT. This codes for CASSLDGLETDTQYF.

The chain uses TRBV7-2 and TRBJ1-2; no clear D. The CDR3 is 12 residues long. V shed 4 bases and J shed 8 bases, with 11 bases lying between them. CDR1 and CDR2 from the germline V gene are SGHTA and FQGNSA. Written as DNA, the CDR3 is TGTGCCAGCAGCTCTGTGCCCCGGGGCTACACCTTC. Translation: CASSSVPRGYTF.